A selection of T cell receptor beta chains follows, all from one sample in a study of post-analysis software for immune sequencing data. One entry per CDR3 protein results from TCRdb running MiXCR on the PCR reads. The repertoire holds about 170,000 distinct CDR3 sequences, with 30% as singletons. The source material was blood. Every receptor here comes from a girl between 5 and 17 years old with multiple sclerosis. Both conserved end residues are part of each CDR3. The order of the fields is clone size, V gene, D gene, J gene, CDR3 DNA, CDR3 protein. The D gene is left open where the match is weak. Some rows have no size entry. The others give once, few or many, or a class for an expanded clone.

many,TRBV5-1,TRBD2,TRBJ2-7,TGCGCCAGCAGCTTTAGCGGGAGCGCCTACGAGCAGTACTTC,CASSFSGSAYEQYF
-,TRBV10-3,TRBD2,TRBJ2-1,TGTGCCATCAGTGAGTCGACTAGCGTCTACAATGAGCAGTTCTTC,CAISESTSVYNEQFF
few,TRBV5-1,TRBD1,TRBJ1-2,TGCGCCAGCAGCTCGACCGAAGGGGGACAGGGCAAGGGCTACACCTTC,CASSSTEGGQGKGYTF
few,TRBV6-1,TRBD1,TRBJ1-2,TGTGCCAGCAGCACGACAGGGGGATTTGACTATGGCTACACCTTC,CASSTTGGFDYGYTF
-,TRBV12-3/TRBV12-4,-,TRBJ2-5,TGTGCCAGCATCCTACCTGAGGGGCAGGGTGAAATGGAGACCCAGTACTTC,CASILPEGQGEMETQYF
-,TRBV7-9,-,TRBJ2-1,TGTGCCAGCAGCTTAGCCAGGCACCGAGGAAAGCAGTTCTTC,CASSLARHRGKQFF
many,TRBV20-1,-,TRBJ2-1,TGCAGTGCTAGTTTCCGGGACTACAATGAGCAGTTCTTC,CSASFRDYNEQFF
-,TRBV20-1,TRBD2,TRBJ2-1,TGCAGTGCTAGAGAATCGACGGGAGGCATCTCCCCCGAGCAGTTCTTC,CSARESTGGISPEQFF
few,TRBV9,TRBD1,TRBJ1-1,TGTGCCAGCAGCGCCACTGGACAGGGAAGGACTGAAGCTTTCTTT,CASSATGQGRTEAFF
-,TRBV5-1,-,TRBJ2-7,TGCGCCAGTACCCCTGAGGCGGGACAGATTACGGAGCAGTGCTTC,CASTPEAGQITEQCF
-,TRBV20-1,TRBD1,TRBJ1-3,TGCAGTGCCATTACAGGGGATTACTCTGGAAACACCATATATTTT,CSAITGDYSGNTIYF
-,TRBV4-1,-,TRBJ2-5,TGCGCCAGCAGCCAAGATTGGGGCGCAGGGGTTAACGAGACCCAGTACTTC,CASSQDWGAGVNETQYF
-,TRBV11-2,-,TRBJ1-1,TGTGCCAGCAGCTTAAGGCGGGGGCTGAACACTGAAGCTTTCTTT,CASSLRRGLNTEAFF
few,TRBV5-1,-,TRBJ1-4,TGCGCCAGCAGCTACGGACAACAGGGAACTAATGAAAAACTGTTTTTT,CASSYGQQGTNEKLFF
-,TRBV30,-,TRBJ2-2,TGTGCCTGGAGTGTAGGGCTACGGAACACCGGGGAGCTGTTTTTT,CAWSVGLRNTGELFF
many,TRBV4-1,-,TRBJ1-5,TGCGCCAGCAGCCAAGCTTCCGGGGGGAATCAGCCCCAGCATTTT,CASSQASGGNQPQHF
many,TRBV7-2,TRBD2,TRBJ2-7,TGTGCCAGCAGCTTCTCCGGGACTAGCGGGAGGGCCGAAATTTCCGAGCAGTACTTC,CASSFSGTSGRAEISEQYF
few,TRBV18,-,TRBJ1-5,TGTGCCAGCTCTCAAGACCTGTCGCTCGGTCAGCCCCAGCATTTT,CASSQDLSLGQPQHF
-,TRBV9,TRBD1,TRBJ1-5,TGTGCCAGCAGCGCCGACAGGGAGGATCAGCCCCAGCATTTT,CASSADREDQPQHF
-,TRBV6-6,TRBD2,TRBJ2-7,TGTGCCAGCAGCCAAAGGGTGGGCGGGAGCTCCTACGAGCAGTACTTC,CASSQRVGGSSYEQYF
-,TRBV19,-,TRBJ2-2,TGTGCCAGTAGTATATGGCGTTCGAACACCGGGGAGCTGTTTTTT,CASSIWRSNTGELFF
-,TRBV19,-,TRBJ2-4,TGTGCCAGTAGTAGAGGCAGAGAAAACGTTCAGTACTTC,CASSRGRENVQYF
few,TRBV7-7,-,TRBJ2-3,TGTGCCAGCAGCGAGAGGCTAGGGCCAGATACGCAGTATTTT,CASSERLGPDTQYF
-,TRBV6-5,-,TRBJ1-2,TGTGCCAGCAGTGAGACATGGTATGGCTACACCTTC,CASSETWYGYTF
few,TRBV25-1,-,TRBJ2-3,TGTGCCAGCACCGGGGCTAGCACAGATACGCAGTATTTT,CASTGASTDTQYF
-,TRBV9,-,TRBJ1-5,TGTGCCAGCAGCCCGGGGGGGGGAAATCAGCCCCAGCATTTT,CASSPGGGNQPQHF